This passage covers 28 T cell receptor beta chains from one sample sequenced in a study of T-cell memory formation after mild COVID-19. TCRdb passed the 5' RACE reads through MiXCR, listing each CDR3 protein once. The data show 250,000 to 300,000 distinct CDR3 sequences, roughly 18% seen once. The sequenced material came from PBMCs or a T cell subset sorted from them (not recorded which). The origin of the receptors is a man between 18 and 29 years old who had mild COVID-19 (a few samples of this study predate the infection). Cell type and time point are not known.

This clonotype was seen a few times. V is TRBV11-2 and J is TRBJ2-5; D may be TRBD2 (6 bases). The CDR3 has 13 residues. V lost 4 bases and J lost 4, with 10 bases in between. Per germline, CDR1 SGHAT and CDR2 FQNNGV. The CDR3, as DNA: TGTGCCAGCAGCTCACTAGCAAGAGAGACCCAGTACTTC. It translates to CASSSLARETQYF.

This clonotype occurred many times. V gene TRBV7-2 combines with J gene TRBJ2-3; D call uncertain. Trimming took 6 bases from V and 4 from J, leaving 8 bases between them. CDR3 size: 12 residues. The germline V gene has CDR1 SGHTA and CDR2 FQGNSA. The CDR3 nucleotides read TGTGCCAGCAGGCCTCAAGCAGATACGCAGTATTTT. Protein product: CASRPQADTQYF.

This clonotype has just a few counts. The chain couples TRBV11-2 to TRBJ2-6; 7 bases line up with TRBD1. In germline, CDR1 is SGHAT, CDR2 FQNNGV. This CDR3 is built from 19 residues. After removal of 0 bases from V and 0 bases from J, the junction contained 8 bases not matched to a gene. The CDR3 loop reads CASSLDLGQVSSGANVLTF. Written as DNA, the CDR3 is TGTGCCAGCAGCTTAGATCTCGGACAGGTGTCCTCTGGGGCCAACGTCCTGACTTTC.

The chain couples TRBV2 to TRBJ2-4; 8 bases map to TRBD2. V trimming: 7 bases; J trimming: 0 bases; junction bases outside the gene matches: 20. The CDR3 loop spans 20 amino acids. CDR1 and CDR2 from the germline V gene are SNHLY and FYNNEI. CDR3: CASKERWAGGQRLAKNIQYF. CDR3 DNA: TGTGCCAGCAAGGAGCGCTGGGCGGGGGGACAACGGCTAGCCAAAAACATTCAGTACTTC.

The chain employs TRBV7-9 and TRBJ2-1; the D gene is possibly TRBD2 (7 bases). Trimming took 6 bases from V and 4 from J, leaving 16 bases between them. The CDR3 length is 15 residues. Germline CDR1 SEHNR, CDR2 FQNEAQ (reference sequence). In DNA form, the CDR3 reads TGTGCCAGCAGGACTGCGGGGGCCCGTTACAATGAGCAGTTCTTC. This sequence encodes CASRTAGARYNEQFF.

The V and J genes are TRBV12-3 or TRBV12-4 and TRBJ1-2; TRBD1 might be the D (5 bases). With 6 bases removed from V and 8 bases from J, the gap between germline ends came to 25 bases. This CDR3 comprises 16 residues. In DNA form, the CDR3 reads TGTGCCAGCAGCCCCACTCCGGGACCTGTTCTCCTGGGCTACACCTTC. It translates to CASSPTPGPVLLGYTF.

The chain carries TRBV28 and TRBJ2-7, with a possible D match to TRBD2 (5 bases). The germline V gene encodes CDR1 MDHEN and CDR2 SYDVKM. The CDR3 contains 13 residues. The V end was cut by 6 bases, the J end by 0 bases, with 9 bases between. The CDR3: CASSPGLSYEQYV. The CDR3 nucleotides read TGTGCCAGCAGCCCAGGACTCTCCTACGAGCAGTACGTC.

This clonotype was seen many times. The CDR3 DNA sequence: TGCGCCAGCAGCCAAGATATTGTCTCTGGGGCCAACGTCCTGACTTTC. The encoded protein is CASSQDIVSGANVLTF. J is TRBJ2-6 and V is TRBV4-3; the D is unclear. The CDR3 spans 16 residues. V was cut by 0 bases and J by 0 bases, with 6 bases left in between. The germline V gene has CDR1 LGHNA and CDR2 YSLEER.

There are a few counts of this clonotype. This chain links TRBV3-1 with TRBJ2-3; TRBD2 might be the D (5 bases). Per germline, CDR1 LGHDT and CDR2 YNNKEL (reference sequence). The germline V and J ends were trimmed by 1 base and 2 bases, with 13 bases remaining between them. CDR3 length: 16 residues. CDR3 sequence: CASSQGLPGNTDTQYF. The DNA for the CDR3 is TGTGCCAGCAGCCAAGGACTTCCCGGGAACACAGATACGCAGTATTTT.

V gene TRBV10-3 combines with J gene TRBJ2-7; 9 bases fit TRBD1. This CDR3 has 13 amino acids. The V gene end was trimmed by 8 bases and the J gene end by 2 bases; junction bases not matched to a gene: 4. Looked up from germline, CDR1 is ENHRY and CDR2 is SYGVKD. This CDR3 reads CAIGTGLPYEQYV. DNA of the CDR3: TGTGCCATCGGGACAGGGCTTCCCTACGAGCAGTACGTC.

The chain has TRBV30 and TRBJ1-3; D call uncertain. V was trimmed by 0 bases and J by 2 bases, leaving 11 bases between them. The CDR3 contains 15 residues. Germline loops: CDR1 GTSNPN, CDR2 SVGIG (reference sequence). The CDR3 sequence is CAWSVALGAGNTIYF. In DNA form, the CDR3 reads TGTGCCTGGAGTGTAGCCCTCGGGGCTGGAAACACCATATATTTT.

This clonotype has only a few counts. The chain couples TRBV15 to TRBJ2-7, with 7 bases lining up with TRBD1. The length of the CDR3 is 14 residues. The junction had 5 bases not matched to a gene; V was cut back by 1 base and J by 5 bases. The V gene's germline CDR1 is LNHNV and CDR2 YYDKDF (reference sequence). CDR3 sequence (DNA): TGTGCCACCAGCAGAGGACAGGGTAACGACGAGCAGTACTTC. It translates to CATSRGQGNDEQYF.

This clonotype was seen at least ten times. This chain links TRBV13 with TRBJ2-3; D gene uncertain. The CDR3 sequence is 14 residues long. V lost 0 bases to trimming and J lost 0 bases, with 4 bases between them. The germline V gene has CDR1 PRHDT and CDR2 FYEKMQ (reference sequence). The CDR3 loop is CASSLGTSTDTQYF. CDR3 bases: TGTGCCAGCAGCTTAGGTACTAGCACAGATACGCAGTATTTT.

There are many counts of this clonotype. The chain employs TRBV5-1 and TRBJ2-7, with D tentatively TRBD1 (7 bases). The CDR3 spans 15 residues. The V gene's germline CDR1 is SGHRS and CDR2 YFSETQ. Trimming took off 4 bases at V and 0 bases at J, with 14 bases between the two ends. The CDR3 nucleotides are TGCGCCAGCAGCGGGCGGGGACAGAGCTCCTACGAGCAGTACTTC. The encoded protein is CASSGRGQSSYEQYF.

This chain connects TRBV7-9 to TRBJ2-1; TRBD1 matches at 10 bases. The CDR3 spans 15 residues. Germline V CDR1 and CDR2: SEHNR, FQNEAQ (reference sequence). J lost 11 bases, V lost 3 bases, and 10 bases had no gene match. The CDR3 bases are TGTGCCAGCAGCTTTCCGGGACAGGGGCTTCGTAAGCAGTTCTTC. Its protein product is CASSFPGQGLRKQFF.

A few counts support this clonotype. This chain connects TRBV6-5 to TRBJ2-1, with D possibly being TRBD2 (6 bases). The CDR3 is 15 amino acids. The germline CDR1 and CDR2 sequences are MNHEY and SVGAGI. The ends were cut back, 5 bases at V and 9 bases at J, with 20 bases in the middle. The CDR3 sequence is CASSSNQRAGVEQFF. The CDR3, as DNA: TGTGCCAGCAGTAGCAATCAGCGGGCTGGCGTTGAGCAGTTCTTC.

J is TRBJ2-5 and V is TRBV7-2, with 9 bases matching TRBD2. J lost 2 bases, V lost 5 bases, and 21 bases had no gene match. This CDR3 is built from 20 residues. Germline V gene data show CDR1 as SGHTA and CDR2 as FQGNSA. CDR3 region: CASSQFSSLFASGAQETQYF. The CDR3 DNA reads as TGTGCCAGCAGCCAGTTCTCTTCCCTCTTCGCTAGCGGGGCACAAGAGACCCAGTACTTC.

This chain joins TRBV7-2 and TRBJ2-3; 10 positions agree with TRBD2. Looked up from germline, CDR1 is SGHTA and CDR2 is FQGNSA. V dropped 1 base and J dropped 4; count of bases not matched to a gene: 8. The CDR3 extends over 17 amino acids. The CDR3 DNA sequence: TGTGCCAGCAGCTTAGTTAGCCAGCGGGGGGGCCCAGATACGCAGTATTTT. The encoded protein is CASSLVSQRGGPDTQYF.

The chain carries TRBV6-5 and TRBJ2-2, with D possibly matching TRBD1 (5 bases). CDR3 size: 15 residues. V was clipped by 0 bases and J by 4 bases, with 9 bases between them. In germline, CDR1 is MNHEY, CDR2 SVGAGI. For the CDR3, the DNA is TGTGCCAGCAGTTACTCGCAGGGTACCACCGGGGAGCTGTTTTTT. Translating gives CASSYSQGTTGELFF.

This clonotype has only a few counts. CDR3 nucleotides: TGTGCCAGCAGCCACCCGCAGGCCTCCCAAGAGACCCAGTACTTC. Protein sequence: CASSHPQASQETQYF. This rearrangement joins TRBV3-1 to TRBJ2-5; no definite D call. Germline V lookup: CDR1 LGHDT, CDR2 YNNKEL (reference sequence). The V gene lost 3 bases and the J gene lost 1 base, with 12 bases spanning the gap. This CDR3 comprises 15 residues.

This clonotype occurred many times. The CDR3 loop is CASSYVRGWEKLFF. As DNA, the CDR3 is TGTGCCAGCAGTTACGTCCGGGGGTGGGAAAAACTGTTTTTT. The chain combines TRBV6-5 with TRBJ1-4; TRBD1 is a possible D gene (5 bases). Germline CDR1 is MNHEY and CDR2 is SVGAGI. V dropped 2 bases and J dropped 8 bases, with 12 bases sitting between them. CDR3 length: 14 amino acids.

In this sample, this clonotype turned up many times. V gene TRBV5-1 combines with J gene TRBJ2-5; 8 positions match TRBD2. The CDR3 consists of 15 residues. Germline CDR1 reads SGHRS; CDR2 reads YFSETQ. V shed 4 bases, J shed 2 bases, and the junction held 7 bases outside the gene matches. The CDR3 region has the DNA TGCGCCAGCAGCATGTCGGGACTAGAGCAAGAGACCCAGTACTTC. This translates into CASSMSGLEQETQYF.

The chain couples TRBV12-5 to TRBJ1-2; 7 positions match TRBD1. The J segment lost 8 bases and the V segment lost 5 bases, leaving 11 bases of the junction unmatched. CDR1 LGHNT and CDR2 FRNRAP come from the germline V gene. The CDR3 covers 14 residues. CDR3 sequence (DNA): TGTGCTAGTGGTAACTCTGAGGGGGCCGGGGGCTACACCTTC. Protein: CASGNSEGAGGYTF.

This chain's CDR3 is CASSLGLGGTDTQYF. As DNA, the CDR3 is TGTGCCAGCAGCTTAGGGCTGGGGGGCACAGATACGCAGTATTTT. The chain recombines TRBV7-3 with TRBJ2-3, with D perhaps matching TRBD1 or TRBD2 (5 bases each). V shed 2 bases and J shed 1 base, with 10 bases lying between them. This CDR3 contains 15 residues. Germline V CDR1 and CDR2: SGHTA, FQGTGA.

This clonotype appeared a few times. The chain joins TRBV12-3 or TRBV12-4 to TRBJ2-5; the D gene is possibly TRBD1 (5 bases). V was shortened by 3 bases and J by 4 bases, with 15 bases between the two germline ends. CDR3 size: 15 residues. The CDR3 DNA is TGTGCCAGCAGTTTTTATGGGCCAGGGCGAGAGACCCAGTACTTC. Its protein is CASSFYGPGRETQYF.

CDR3 bases: TGTGCCAGCTCAAGGGGGCGCAGGAATGAGCAGTTCTTC. Translation gives CASSRGRRNEQFF. The rearrangement links TRBV11-2 to TRBJ2-1; 7 nucleotides match TRBD1. Germline CDR1 and CDR2: SGHAT and FQNNGV. This CDR3 spans 13 amino acids. J was trimmed by 7 bases and V by 8 bases; bases with no gene match: 8. The full variable domain, in which reference TRBV11-2 and TRBJ2-1 provide the parts outside the CDR3, is EAGVAQSPRYKIIEKRQSVAFWCNPISGHATLYWYQQILGQGPKLLIQFQNNGVVDDSQLPKDRFSAERLKGVDSTLKIQPAKLEDSAVYLCASSRGRRNEQFFGPGTRLTVL.

This clonotype was detected once. The chain has TRBV15 and TRBJ2-1; D tentatively reads TRBD1 or TRBD2 (5 bases each). CDR1 is LNHNV, CDR2 YYDKDF, per germline (reference sequence). CDR3 length equals 15 residues. V lost 4 bases and J lost 3, with 13 bases in between. For the CDR3, the DNA is TGTGCCACCAGCATCAGGGACGCCAGCTACAATGAGCAGTTCTTC. Translating it yields CATSIRDASYNEQFF.

This clonotype was seen a few times. V is TRBV4-1 and J is TRBJ2-7, with TRBD1 identical over 7 bases. The J segment lost 2 bases and the V segment lost 3 bases, leaving 7 bases of the junction unmatched. This CDR3 is built from 15 residues. Germline V gene sequence: CDR1 MGHRA, CDR2 YSYEKL. DNA for the CDR3: TGCGCCAGCAGCCAGGAGGACAGGTTTCCCTACGAGCAGTACTTC. This gives the protein CASSQEDRFPYEQYF.